The 18 T cell receptor beta chains presented below share a single source sample, sequenced in a study of blood T cell repertoires in COVID-19. Using immunoSEQ multiplex PCR, the repertoire was profiled, and TCRdb retains in-frame clones only, with some absent. The table has roughly 15,000 clones, 75% to 90% seen once. Sequenced: peripheral blood. All receptors come from a man aged 45-65 years with active COVID-19.

This clone is a singleton in its sample. The V and J genes are TRBV3-1 (or the pseudogene TRBV3-2) and TRBJ2-3, with 7 nucleotides matching TRBD1. J lost 0 bases, V lost 1 base, and 10 bases had no gene match. Germline V CDR1 and CDR2: LGHDT, YNNKEL (reference sequence). CDR3 length: 18 amino acids. Here the CDR3 reads CASSQAGDRVGSTDTQYF. For the CDR3, the DNA is TGTGCCAGCAGCCAAGCAGGAGACAGGGTAGGTAGCACAGATACGCAGTATTTT.

The chain is built from TRBV27 and TRBJ2-1; 14 positions agree with TRBD2. The CDR3 extends over 15 amino acids. The germline V gene encodes CDR1 MNHEY and CDR2 SMNVEV (reference sequence). Unmatched junction bases numbered 9, after V lost 8 bases and J lost 9 bases. CDR3 sequence (DNA): TGTGCCAGCGGTGCGGGGACTAGCGGGAGTGGTGAGCAGTTCTTC. It is translated as CASGAGTSGSGEQFF.

This rearrangement joins TRBV24-1 to TRBJ2-7; 11 positions match TRBD1. The CDR3 is 15 residues long. The V segment lost 4 bases and the J segment 6 bases; nucleotides outside the gene matches: 7. Germline loops: CDR1 KGHDR, CDR2 SFDVKD. CDR3 region: CATSDPGTGGVEQYF. CDR3 DNA: TGTGCCACCAGTGACCCCGGGACAGGGGGTGTCGAGCAGTACTTC.

This clone was counted a few times. The V and J genes are TRBV9 and TRBJ2-3, with 11 bases lining up with TRBD2. The CDR3 spans 15 residues. Germline CDR1 SGDLS, CDR2 YYNGEE. Trimming took 1 base from V and 5 from J; bases not matched to a gene: 3. The CDR3 DNA reads TGTGCCAGCAGCGTACTAGCGGGAGGAGGAGATACGCAGTATTTT. Its protein product is CASSVLAGGGDTQYF.

This chain connects TRBV2 to TRBJ2-7; 10 nucleotides match TRBD2. CDR1 and CDR2 from the germline V gene are SNHLY and FYNNEI. V shed 8 bases and J 5 bases; nucleotides not matched to a gene: 6. The CDR3 runs 13 residues. CDR3 loop: CASVLAGVHEQYF. The CDR3 coding sequence is TGTGCCAGCGTCCTAGCGGGAGTCCACGAGCAGTACTTC.

The gene calls are TRBV20-1 and TRBJ2-3; D is perhaps TRBD1 (7 bases). V dropped 3 bases and J dropped 2 bases, with 15 bases sitting between them. This CDR3 comprises 15 residues. CDR1 is DFQATT, CDR2 SNEGSKA, per germline (reference sequence). CDR3 DNA sequence: TGCAGTGCTAGTCCTCAGGGGGGCTACACAGATACGCAGTATTTT. Its translation is CSASPQGGYTDTQYF.

The chain uses TRBV5-4 and TRBJ2-3; TRBD1 matches 10 bases. V shed 4 bases, J shed 6 bases, and the junction held 11 bases outside the gene matches. CDR1 and CDR2 from the germline V gene are SGHNT and YYREEE (reference sequence). The CDR3 runs to 16 residues. CDR3 in amino acids: CASSREGQGRMDTQYF. CDR3 DNA sequence: TGTGCCAGCAGCAGAGAGGGACAGGGGAGAATGGATACGCAGTATTTT.

The chain employs TRBV28 and TRBJ2-2, with 12 bases fitting TRBD1. The germline CDR1 and CDR2 sequences are MDHEN and SYDVKM. CDR3 size: 16 residues. J was trimmed by 6 bases and V by 5 bases; bases with no gene match: 7. The CDR3 nucleotides read TGTGCCAGCAGTCTCTTCGGGACAGGGGGCCCCGGGGAGCTGTTTTTT. Its protein product is CASSLFGTGGPGELFF.

This sequence joins TRBV2 and TRBJ2-1, with 9 bases aligning to TRBD2. In germline, CDR1 is SNHLY, CDR2 FYNNEI. The CDR3 has 14 residues. The ends lost 4 bases at V and 4 bases at J; junction bases unmatched: 2. CDR3 nucleotides: TGTGCCAGCAGTGGACTAGCGGATTACAATGAGCAGTTCTTC. Residues: CASSGLADYNEQFF. Based on the CDR3 plus reference TRBV2 and TRBJ2-1, the full variable domain is EPEVTQTPSHQVTQMGQEVILRCVPISNHLYFYWYRQILGQKVEFLVSFYNNEISEKSEIFDDQFSVERPDGSNFTLKIRSTKLEDSAMYFCASSGLADYNEQFFGPGTRLTVL.

The rearrangement joins TRBV14 to TRBJ2-5; D may be TRBD1 (5 bases). The CDR3 contains 15 residues. Per the germline V gene, CDR1 is SGHDN and CDR2 is FVKESK. Trimming took 1 base from V and 7 from J, leaving 16 bases between them. The CDR3 sequence: CASSQAVPGYGTQYF. The CDR3 nucleotides read TGTGCCAGCAGCCAAGCAGTCCCAGGGTATGGGACCCAGTACTTC.

This clone has only a few counts. V gene TRBV29-1 combines with J gene TRBJ2-2; 7 nucleotides align to TRBD1. The CDR3 is made up of 13 amino acids. V was clipped by 4 bases and J by 2 bases; unmatched bases: 1. Germline-derived CDR1 and CDR2 are SQVTM and ANQGSEA. CDR3 in DNA: TGCAGCGTTGGGGACAGAAACACCGGGGAGCTGTTTTTT. It translates to CSVGDRNTGELFF.

The rearrangement joins TRBV19 to TRBJ1-2, with TRBD1 as a possible D gene (5 bases). Trimming removed 6 bases at V and 7 bases at J, with 15 bases between. This CDR3 region has 13 residues. Germline CDR1 reads LNHDA; CDR2 reads SQIVND (reference sequence). CDR3 region: CASSQKGAGGYTF. Here the CDR3 DNA reads TGTGCCAGTAGCCAGAAAGGGGCCGGTGGCTACACCTTC.

The chain has TRBV10-2 and TRBJ2-7; a possible D gene is TRBD1 (6 bases). V dropped 5 bases and J dropped 0 bases, with 11 bases sitting between them. CDR1 and CDR2 (germline): WSHSY, SAAADI. The CDR3 runs to 14 residues. The CDR3 region is CASSNSRGSYEQYF. The DNA for the CDR3 is TGCGCCAGCAGTAATTCCAGGGGCTCCTACGAGCAGTACTTC.

The table lists this clone with a count of one. The rearrangement uses TRBV28 and TRBJ1-1, with D tentatively TRBD1 (5 bases). The CDR3 has 15 amino acids. Trimming stripped 4 bases from V and 4 bases from J, with 16 bases between. The V gene's germline CDR1 is MDHEN and CDR2 SYDVKM. In DNA form, the CDR3 reads TGTGCCAGCAGTTCGCGAATCGGGGGGACCACTGAAGCTTTCTTT. This sequence encodes CASSSRIGGTTEAFF. The full variable domain, completed using reference TRBV28 and TRBJ1-1, is DVKVTQSSRYLVKRTGEKVFLECVQDMDHENMFWYRQDPGLGLRLIYFSYDVKMKEKGDIPEGYSVSREKKERFSLILESASTNQTSMYLCASSSRIGGTTEAFFGQGTRLTVV.

The rearrangement uses TRBV3-1 (or the pseudogene TRBV3-2) and TRBJ2-2; D perhaps matches TRBD2 (5 bases). The ends were cut back, 2 bases at V and 4 bases at J, with 5 bases in the middle. Per germline, CDR1 LGHDT and CDR2 YNNKEL (reference sequence). The CDR3 sequence is 13 residues long. Written as DNA, the CDR3 is TGTGCCAGCAGCCAAACTAGCACCGGGGAGCTGTTTTTT. Translating gives CASSQTSTGELFF.

In its sample, this clone was seen a few times. The identical CDR3 is also encoded by other nucleotide sequences in the sample. The chain is built from TRBV27 and TRBJ1-1, with 7 nucleotides matching TRBD1. CDR1 is MNHEY, CDR2 SMNVEV, per germline (reference sequence). V lost 7 bases to trimming and J lost 1 base; unmatched junction nucleotides: 6. The CDR3 sequence is 14 residues long. DNA for the CDR3: TGTGCCAGCAACCGACAGGGACCGAACACTGAAGCTTTCTTT. This gives the protein CASNRQGPNTEAFF.

The chain employs TRBV28 and TRBJ2-1, with 14 positions matching TRBD2. J lost 8 bases, V lost 4 bases, and 7 bases had no gene match. Germline V gives CDR1 MDHEN, CDR2 SYDVKM. The CDR3 length is 16 residues. CDR3: CASSSPRTSGRYEQFF. The CDR3 nucleotides read TGTGCCAGCAGTTCCCCCCGGACTAGCGGGAGGTATGAGCAGTTCTTC.

The V gene is TRBV7-2, the J gene TRBJ1-5; tentatively, D is TRBD1 (6 bases). This CDR3 spans 13 amino acids. V was clipped by 3 bases and J by 4 bases, with 7 bases between them. Germline assignment: CDR1 SGHTA and CDR2 FQGNSA. The DNA of the CDR3 is TGTGCCAGCAGCTTCGGACAGAATCAGCCCCAGCATTTT. This codes for CASSFGQNQPQHF.